What follows are 31 T cell receptor beta chains derived from one specimen sequenced in a study of post-analysis software for immune sequencing data. Antigens for these TCRs are unknown. Built from TCR beta cDNA, the libraries had unique molecular identifiers in them. Via MiXCR, TCRdb re-called the PCR reads, giving one row per CDR3 protein. The table includes approximately 770,000 distinct CDR3 sequences, just over 45% detected once. Study observations and caveats: Several TRBV segments were more frequent in patients than controls; TRBV5-6, TRBV5-1 and TRBV20-1 belonged to this group.

Sequenced material: blood. The receptors shown here come from a girl aged 10 to 17 with multiple sclerosis.

This rearrangement joins TRBV2 to TRBJ2-3; 7 bases match TRBD2. This CDR3 is 17 amino acids long. V dropped 0 bases and J dropped 2; count of bases not matched to a gene: 8. Per the germline V gene, CDR1 is SNHLY and CDR2 is FYNNEI. The CDR3 coding sequence is TGTGCCAGCAGTGAAGCGGCGCTAGCGGCTATCACAGATACGCAGTATTTT. This gives the protein CASSEAALAAITDTQYF.

This clonotype was counted between two and nine times. The chain employs TRBV29-1 and TRBJ2-7, with 8 bases identical to TRBD2. This CDR3 spans 15 amino acids. Germline CDR1 SQVTM, CDR2 ANQGSEA. The trim removed 0 bases at V and 4 bases at J, leaving 8 bases unmatched. The CDR3 loop is CSVEDGPGGFYEQYF. CDR3 sequence (DNA): TGCAGCGTTGAAGATGGGCCGGGGGGGTTTTACGAGCAGTACTTC.

The chain recombines TRBV20-1 with TRBJ2-7; D not resolved. Germline CDR1 is DFQATT and CDR2 is SNEGSKA (reference sequence). V lost 0 bases to trimming and J lost 0 bases, with 9 bases between them. This CDR3 comprises 14 residues. CDR3 DNA: TGCAGTGCTAGAGACGCAAGGGTCTCCTACGAGCAGTACTTC. This sequence encodes CSARDARVSYEQYF.

This clonotype was seen a handful of times. The chain links TRBV7-8 to TRBJ2-7; perhaps D is TRBD1 or TRBD2 (6 bases each). Germline V gene data show CDR1 as SGHVS and CDR2 as FQNEAQ. The CDR3 sequence is 16 residues long. V lost 4 bases and J 3 bases, leaving 19 bases between the germline ends. In DNA form, the CDR3 reads TGTGCCAGCAGCTCCGACGGGACATCGGACTACTACGAGCAGTACTTC. The encoded protein is CASSSDGTSDYYEQYF.

There are a few counts of this clonotype. This sequence joins TRBV20-1 and TRBJ2-1; 11 bases fit TRBD2. In germline, CDR1 is DFQATT, CDR2 SNEGSKA (reference sequence). This CDR3 contains 14 residues. Germline trimming cut 6 bases from V and 5 bases from J; bases unmatched to any gene: 6. This chain's CDR3 is CSAPTSGRNNEQFF. DNA of the CDR3: TGCAGTGCCCCTACTAGCGGGAGAAACAATGAGCAGTTCTTC.

This sequence joins TRBV7-9 and TRBJ1-1; 8 bases align to TRBD1. The J segment lost 3 bases and the V segment lost 5 bases, leaving 11 bases of the junction unmatched. Germline CDR1 is SEHNR and CDR2 is FQNEAQ (reference sequence). The CDR3 has 16 amino acids. The CDR3 loop reads CASSVDRGPGDTEAFF. In DNA, the CDR3 is TGTGCCAGCAGCGTAGACAGGGGACCTGGGGACACTGAAGCTTTCTTT.

Only a few counts were recorded for this clonotype. The J gene is TRBJ1-2, the V gene TRBV4-2, with D perhaps matching TRBD1 (5 bases). CDR3 length: 15 amino acids. Between the trimmed V and J ends, which lost 0 bases and 6 bases, there was a span of 14 bases. Looked up from germline, CDR1 is LGHNA and CDR2 is YNFKEQ. CDR3 protein: CASSQDRAGNDGYTF. The CDR3 coding sequence is TGTGCCAGCAGCCAAGATAGGGCAGGGAATGATGGCTACACCTTC.

This clonotype was observed a few times. V gene TRBV4-1 combines with J gene TRBJ2-7; tentatively, D is TRBD2 (5 bases). Trimming shortened V by 2 bases and J by 3 bases, and 8 bases separated the two germline ends. The germline CDR1 and CDR2 sequences are MGHRA and YSYEKL. The CDR3 loop spans 13 amino acids. The chain's CDR3 is CASSQPGNYEQYF. The CDR3 bases are TGCGCCAGCAGCCAACCGGGGAACTACGAGCAGTACTTC.

This chain joins TRBV10-3 and TRBJ2-7; TRBD2 might be the D (6 bases). Germline CDR1 reads ENHRY; CDR2 reads SYGVKD. This CDR3 spans 13 amino acids. The V gene lost 5 bases and the J gene lost 2 bases, with 10 bases spanning the gap. The CDR3 region is CAISSSAPYEQYF. The CDR3 region has the DNA TGTGCCATCAGTTCTAGCGCTCCCTACGAGCAGTACTTC.

This clonotype was counted a few times. The J gene is TRBJ2-7, the V gene TRBV7-6; 8 bases match TRBD1. Germline V CDR1 and CDR2: SGHVS, FNYEAQ. The CDR3 runs 16 residues. V was clipped by 4 bases and J by 6 bases; unmatched bases: 14. The CDR3: CASSSEIDRGGGEQYF. In DNA, the CDR3 is TGTGCCAGCAGCTCAGAAATAGACAGGGGAGGAGGCGAGCAGTACTTC.

This sequence joins TRBV2 and TRBJ2-1; D may correspond to TRBD1 or TRBD2 (5 bases each). This CDR3 is built from 11 residues. In germline, CDR1 is SNHLY, CDR2 FYNNEI. V was shortened by 6 bases and J by 10 bases, with 10 bases between the two germline ends. CDR3 in amino acids: CASRGVAEQFF. The DNA of the CDR3 is TGTGCCAGCAGGGGGGTGGCGGAGCAGTTCTTC.

V is TRBV7-9 and J is TRBJ2-3; D remains unclear. The CDR3 consists of 16 residues. Germline values: CDR1 SEHNR, CDR2 FQNEAQ (reference sequence). Deletions cut 5 bases from V and 0 bases from J, with 15 bases between. The CDR3 sequence is CASSPVTGSSTDTQYF. In DNA, the CDR3 is TGTGCCAGCAGCCCAGTGACTGGCTCTAGCACAGATACGCAGTATTTT.

The V and J genes are TRBV6-6 and TRBJ1-5; TRBD1 matches 7 bases. V shed 6 bases and J 4 bases; nucleotides not matched to a gene: 6. From germline, CDR1 is MNHNY and CDR2 SVGAGI (reference sequence). This CDR3 comprises 14 residues. The CDR3 is CASSRGQQNQPQHF. DNA of the CDR3: TGTGCCAGCAGCCGGGGACAGCAAAATCAGCCCCAGCATTTT.

This clonotype showed up just a few times. The chain employs TRBV27 and TRBJ2-3; D uncertain. From germline, CDR1 is MNHEY and CDR2 SMNVEV (reference sequence). Between the trimmed V and J ends, which lost 3 bases and 0 bases, there was a span of 7 bases. The CDR3 sequence is 14 residues long. The CDR3: CASSLSVSTDTQYF. For the CDR3, the DNA is TGTGCCAGCAGTTTGTCGGTTAGCACAGATACGCAGTATTTT.

The rearrangement uses TRBV11-1 and TRBJ2-7; D gene unclear. Near its end, the DNA agrees better with TRBJ2-5, so the J call may be wrong. Per germline, CDR1 SGHAT and CDR2 FQDESV (reference sequence). The CDR3 sequence is 14 residues long. The CDR3 DNA reads TGTGCCAGCAGACTTACTGACGGAATAGAGACCCAGTACTTC. It translates to CASRLTDGIETQYF.

The gene calls are TRBV4-3 and TRBJ2-7, with a tentative D call TRBD1 (6 bases). Looked up from germline, CDR1 is LGHNA and CDR2 is YSLEER. This CDR3 is built from 14 residues. V lost 1 base, J lost 2 bases, and 9 bases lay in between. The CDR3 loop reads CASSQADRAYEQYF. The DNA of the CDR3 is TGCGCCAGCAGCCAAGCGGACAGAGCCTACGAGCAGTACTTC.

The chain recombines TRBV6-5 with TRBJ1-4, with D hard to call. Deletions cut 0 bases from V and 8 bases from J, with 10 bases between. Germline lookup yields CDR1 MNHEY and CDR2 SVGAGI. CDR3 length: 14 residues. Here the CDR3 reads CASSYSNSGEKLFF. DNA of the CDR3: TGTGCCAGCAGTTACTCGAATTCGGGGGAAAAACTGTTTTTT.

This chain uses TRBV7-9 with TRBJ2-7, with TRBD1 matching over 7 bases. The length of the CDR3 is 15 residues. Trimming took 1 base from V and 2 from J; bases not matched to a gene: 5. Germline CDR1 reads SEHNR; CDR2 reads FQNEAQ (reference sequence). The CDR3 protein is CASSLGTGRAYEQYF. The CDR3 bases are TGTGCCAGCAGCTTAGGGACAGGTAGGGCCTACGAGCAGTACTTC.

V and J are TRBV28 and TRBJ2-4; D might be TRBD1 or TRBD2, each matching 6 bases. TRBJ2-7 matches the DNA end more closely, so the J call is doubtful. Per germline, CDR1 MDHEN and CDR2 SYDVKM. CDR3 length: 14 residues. The CDR3 sequence: CASSLIPRGHEQYF. CDR3 coding DNA: TGTGCCAGCAGTCTCATCCCACGGGGGCACGAGCAGTACTTC.

The V and J genes are TRBV7-9 and TRBJ2-5, with a weak D call TRBD1 (5 bases). This CDR3 region has 16 residues. Per germline, CDR1 SEHNR and CDR2 FQNEAQ (reference sequence). V gave up 5 bases and J gave up 5 bases, with 21 bases separating them. The CDR3: CASSPYWGDNSETQYF. In DNA, the CDR3 is TGTGCCAGCAGCCCATATTGGGGCGACAATAGCGAGACCCAGTACTTC.

The DNA for the CDR3 is TGCGCCAGCAGCTTGAAAGACGGCCGCTCCTACGAGCAGTACTTC. Its translation is CASSLKDGRSYEQYF. The chain has TRBV5-1 and TRBJ2-7, with D unclear. Trimming cost V 1 base and J 0 bases, with 11 bases left between them. The germline V gene has CDR1 SGHRS and CDR2 YFSETQ. The CDR3 runs to 15 residues.

J is TRBJ2-1 and V is TRBV7-2, with D possibly TRBD1 on 5 matching bases. This CDR3 region has 16 residues. Germline V gene data show CDR1 as SGHTA and CDR2 as FQGNSA. V lost 4 bases to trimming and J lost 0 bases, with 13 bases between them. The CDR3 is CASSSPTESSYNEQFF. The CDR3, as DNA: TGTGCCAGCAGCTCGCCGACAGAGAGCTCCTACAATGAGCAGTTCTTC.

This chain joins TRBV24-1 and TRBJ2-5; D might be TRBD1 (6 bases). The germline V gene encodes CDR1 KGHDR and CDR2 SFDVKD. V was cut by 4 bases and J by 4 bases, with 15 bases left in between. This CDR3 spans 15 amino acids. CDR3 bases: TGTGCCACCAGTGACCCTACAGGGATTTCAGAGACCCAGTACTTC. Its protein is CATSDPTGISETQYF.

The chain joins TRBV20-1 to TRBJ2-7, with 7 bases matching TRBD1. After removal of 1 base from V and 7 bases from J, the junction contained 10 bases not matched to a gene. This CDR3 region has 14 residues. CDR1 and CDR2 from the germline V gene are DFQATT and SNEGSKA (reference sequence). The CDR3 loop reads CSARGGGQLTEQYF. DNA for the CDR3: TGCAGTGCTAGAGGAGGGGGACAGCTAACAGAGCAGTACTTC.

The gene calls are TRBV10-2 and TRBJ1-5; D gene unclear. V was pared by 2 bases and J by 4 bases, with 6 bases between. Per the germline V gene, CDR1 is WSHSY and CDR2 is SAAADI. The CDR3 has 13 amino acids. In DNA, the CDR3 is TGCGCCAGCAGTGAGACGCGAAATCAGCCCCAGCATTTT. Translating it yields CASSETRNQPQHF.

The chain carries TRBV24-1 and TRBJ2-2; 7 positions agree with TRBD1. The CDR3 covers 15 residues. Germline values: CDR1 KGHDR, CDR2 SFDVKD. The V segment lost 4 bases and the J segment 3 bases; nucleotides outside the gene matches: 4. Here the CDR3 reads CATSESDRDTGELFF. CDR3 bases: TGTGCCACCAGTGAATCCGACAGGGACACCGGGGAGCTGTTTTTT.

This sequence joins TRBV6-6 and TRBJ2-3; D is undetermined. CDR1 is MNHNY and CDR2 is SVGAGI in the germline V gene (reference sequence). The length of the CDR3 is 14 residues. V shed 2 bases and J shed 3 bases, with 9 bases lying between them. This chain's CDR3 is CASSYPIHTDTQYF. The CDR3 DNA follows: TGTGCCAGCAGTTACCCGATCCATACAGATACGCAGTATTTT.

The CDR3 nucleotides are TGTGCCACCAGTGATTATGGGGTAGAGACCCAGTACTTC. This encodes CATSDYGVETQYF. This chain uses TRBV24-1 with TRBJ2-7; no reliable D call. The J call may be incorrect, as the DNA end agrees better with TRBJ2-5. The CDR3 loop spans 13 amino acids. CDR1 is KGHDR, CDR2 SFDVKD, per germline.

The sample holds many counts of this clonotype. The chain uses TRBV5-1 and TRBJ2-5; possibly TRBD1 or TRBD2 for D (5 bases each). The CDR3 covers 15 residues. Germline values: CDR1 SGHRS, CDR2 YFSETQ. V dropped 0 bases and J dropped 5 bases, with 14 bases sitting between them. The CDR3 here is CASSLVGQGGETQYF. DNA of the CDR3: TGCGCCAGCAGCTTGGTGGGTCAGGGCGGGGAGACCCAGTACTTC. The entire variable domain, with the rest obtained from reference TRBV5-1 and TRBJ2-5, is as follows: KAGVTQTPRYLIKTRGQQVTLSCSPISGHRSVSWYQQTPGQGLQFLFEYFSETQRNKGNFPGRFSGRQFSNSRSEMNVSTLELGDSALYLCASSLVGQGGETQYFGPGTRLLVL.

The chain has TRBV5-4 and TRBJ2-3; 7 bases agree with TRBD2. With V trimmed by 4 bases and J by 4 bases, 12 bases remained unmatched. Germline loops: CDR1 SGHNT, CDR2 YYREEE (reference sequence). The CDR3 is 16 residues long. The chain's CDR3 is CASSTLLATVADTQYF. The DNA for the CDR3 is TGTGCCAGCAGCACCTTACTAGCGACGGTCGCAGATACGCAGTATTTT.

This clonotype was seen more than once but under ten times. This CDR3 reads CASSFAGALDTQYF. CDR3 DNA: TGTGCCAGCAGTTTCGCGGGGGCATTGGATACGCAGTATTTT. This chain links TRBV12-3 or TRBV12-4 with TRBJ2-3, with D perhaps matching TRBD2 (7 bases). Trimming stripped 3 bases from V and 6 bases from J, with 13 bases between. This CDR3 has 14 amino acids.